The 21 T cell receptor beta chains below come from one sample, sequenced in a study of blood T cell repertoires in COVID-19. The data were produced by immunoSEQ multiplex PCR, yet TCRdb's version contains in-frame clones alone and is incomplete. There are 84,000 or so clones in the sample; over 60% occur only once, and about half lies in the top ten. Sequenced input: peripheral blood. These receptors all come from a human donor in a cohort sampled during active COVID-19.

The CDR3 here is CASGSSGRTGELFF. The CDR3 nucleotides are TGTGCCAGCGGCTCTAGCGGGAGGACCGGGGAGCTGTTTTTT. The chain links TRBV6-5 to TRBJ2-2, with 11 bases identical to TRBD2. CDR1 MNHEY and CDR2 SVGAGI come from the germline V gene. Trimming took 8 bases from V and 5 from J; bases not matched to a gene: 4. The CDR3 runs to 14 residues.

The chain recombines TRBV7-8 with TRBJ2-4, with a tentative D call TRBD1 (5 bases). V lost 9 bases, J lost 6 bases, and 12 bases lay in between. The V gene's germline CDR1 is SGHVS and CDR2 FQNEAQ. This CDR3 has 12 amino acids. The CDR3 sequence: CASDDGANIQYF. The CDR3 nucleotides are TGTGCCAGTGACGATGGGGCAAACATTCAGTACTTC.

This clone has a single count. This rearrangement joins TRBV29-1 to TRBJ2-7, with 8 bases lining up with TRBD1. Trimming took 5 bases from V and 0 from J; bases not matched to a gene: 9. The V gene's germline CDR1 is SQVTM and CDR2 ANQGSEA. This CDR3 is 15 amino acids long. In DNA, the CDR3 is TGCAGCGTTTCCGCCGGGGACAGGCTCTCCTACGAGCAGTACTTC. Its translation is CSVSAGDRLSYEQYF.

The J gene is TRBJ1-3, the V gene TRBV28; a possible D gene is TRBD1 (5 bases). CDR3 length equals 13 residues. Trimming stripped 6 bases from V and 9 bases from J, with 15 bases between. Per germline, CDR1 MDHEN and CDR2 SYDVKM. CDR3 DNA: TGTGCCAGCAGCCCGACAGTTGTCGGCACCATATATTTT. Translating gives CASSPTVVGTIYF.

The V gene is TRBV5-1, the J gene TRBJ2-7; TRBD1 agrees at 7 bases. CDR3 length: 16 amino acids. V shed 0 bases and J 3 bases; nucleotides not matched to a gene: 9. Germline V lookup: CDR1 SGHRS, CDR2 YFSETQ. Written as DNA, the CDR3 is TGCGCCAGCAGCTTGGATGTGATAGGGGGCCTCTACGAGCAGTACTTC. The encoded protein is CASSLDVIGGLYEQYF.

The J gene is TRBJ1-2, the V gene TRBV28, with TRBD1 matching over 9 bases. The CDR3 is 12 amino acids. Germline CDR1 is MDHEN and CDR2 is SYDVKM. The V and J ends lost 5 bases and 5 bases, in that order; junction bases with no gene match: 0. The CDR3 loop is CASSGQGYGYTF. CDR3 sequence (DNA): TGTGCCAGCAGTGGACAGGGGTATGGCTACACCTTC.

This chain links TRBV7-8 with TRBJ2-2; TRBD2 agrees at 8 bases. The CDR3 runs to 16 residues. The V gene end was trimmed by 2 bases and the J gene end by 4 bases; junction bases not matched to a gene: 6. In germline, CDR1 is SGHVS, CDR2 FQNEAQ. In DNA form, the CDR3 reads TGTGCCAGCAGCTTACCGGGACTAGGACCCACCGGGGAGCTGTTTTTT. Translation: CASSLPGLGPTGELFF.

This rearrangement joins TRBV2 to TRBJ2-7; the match to TRBD1 covers 10 bases. Germline CDR1 reads SNHLY; CDR2 reads FYNNEI. With V trimmed by 7 bases and J by 0 bases, 6 bases remained unmatched. The CDR3 has 15 amino acids. CDR3 sequence reads: CASTPDRGSSYEQYF. CDR3 sequence (DNA): TGTGCCAGCACTCCGGACAGGGGGAGCTCCTACGAGCAGTACTTC.

This chain connects TRBV30 to TRBJ1-6; no clear D. Germline V gene data show CDR1 as GTSNPN and CDR2 as SVGIG (reference sequence). Trimming removed 1 base from V and 0 bases from J, with 7 bases in between. The CDR3 length is 15 residues. The CDR3 reads CAWSGASSYNSPLHF. Here the CDR3 DNA reads TGTGCCTGGAGTGGGGCGAGCTCCTATAATTCACCCCTCCACTTT.

The V gene is TRBV10-3, the J gene TRBJ1-6; D not certain. The CDR3 runs to 13 residues. The germline V gene encodes CDR1 ENHRY and CDR2 SYGVKD. V lost 7 bases, J lost 6 bases, and 10 bases lay in between. The CDR3 protein is CAIKSSLNSPLHF. In DNA form, the CDR3 reads TGTGCCATCAAATCTTCCCTTAATTCACCCCTCCACTTT.

This chain links TRBV4-3 with TRBJ2-7; 8 nucleotides align to TRBD2. The V gene's germline CDR1 is LGHNA and CDR2 YSLEER. V shed 5 bases, J shed 1 base, and the junction held 7 bases outside the gene matches. This CDR3 contains 15 residues. The CDR3 DNA follows: TGCGCCAGCAGCGCGAGCGGGAGCGGGTCCTACGAGCAGTACTTC. The encoded protein is CASSASGSGSYEQYF.

This clone was seen more than once but under ten times. The chain links TRBV2 to TRBJ2-2; D remains unclear. V gave up 4 bases and J gave up 0 bases, with 12 bases separating them. In germline, CDR1 is SNHLY, CDR2 FYNNEI. This CDR3 contains 16 residues. The CDR3 region has the DNA TGTGCCAGCAGTGCCCACAGCTTAACGAACACCGGGGAGCTGTTTTTT. Residues: CASSAHSLTNTGELFF.

The V and J genes are TRBV12-1 and TRBJ2-3; the D call in the table, TRBD2, was not verified against the DNA. TRBV12-1 is an annotated pseudogene. The CDR3 spans 15 residues. The CDR3 sequence is CASSPKSGGTDTQYF. CDR3 bases: TGTGCCAGCAGCCCAAAAAGCGGGGGGACAGATACGCAGTATTTT.

The chain has TRBV7-9 and TRBJ1-5, with 9 bases that match TRBD1. CDR3 size: 17 residues. V shed 5 bases, J shed 0 bases, and the junction held 8 bases outside the gene matches. Germline values: CDR1 SEHNR, CDR2 FQNEAQ (reference sequence). This CDR3 reads CASSTGTGTISNQPQHF. CDR3 nucleotide sequence: TGTGCCAGCAGCACCGGGACAGGGACCATTAGCAATCAGCCCCAGCATTTT.

The chain couples TRBV7-9 to TRBJ2-5, with TRBD2 matching 9 bases. The germline gives CDR1 SEHNR, CDR2 FQNEAQ (reference sequence). With 5 bases clipped from V and 6 bases from J, the junction kept 7 bases outside the gene matches. The CDR3 has 14 residues. The CDR3 coding sequence is TGTGCCAGCAGCAATAGCGGGAGTGGAAAGACCCAGTACTTC. Translation: CASSNSGSGKTQYF.

This chain connects TRBV28 to TRBJ2-3; 10 bases are a match to TRBD1. The V segment lost 6 bases and the J segment 8 bases; nucleotides outside the gene matches: 17. The CDR3 length is 17 residues. CDR1 and CDR2 from the germline V gene are MDHEN and SYDVKM. This CDR3 is CASRTDRGRSVFATQYF. DNA of the CDR3: TGTGCCAGCAGAACCGACAGGGGGCGCTCGGTCTTTGCTACGCAGTATTTT.

V usage is TRBV14 and J usage is TRBJ1-4; D might be TRBD1 (6 bases). The CDR3 totals 14 residues. V lost 3 bases to trimming and J lost 8 bases, with 13 bases between them. Germline loops: CDR1 SGHDN, CDR2 FVKESK. In nucleotides, the CDR3 is TGTGCCAGCAGCCATTGGGGACATGGGGAAAAACTGTTTTTT. Its translation: CASSHWGHGEKLFF.

This clone was detected a few times. V gene TRBV6-4 combines with J gene TRBJ2-1; 9 positions match TRBD2. The CDR3 is 15 residues long. With 7 bases clipped from V and 3 bases from J, the junction kept 7 bases outside the gene matches. Germline-derived CDR1 and CDR2 are MRHNA and SNTAGT. The CDR3: CASISGSQYYNEQFF. CDR3 DNA: TGTGCCAGCATTAGCGGGAGCCAGTACTACAATGAGCAGTTCTTC.

Note on this clone: Other DNA sequences from this sample encode an identical CDR3 as well. Here the CDR3 reads CASSLRQGTYEQYF. The CDR3, as DNA: TGTGCCAGCAGTTTGCGCCAGGGTACGTACGAGCAGTACTTC. The chain employs TRBV28 and TRBJ2-7, with D perhaps TRBD1 (5 bases). This CDR3 is 14 amino acids long. The V end lost 3 bases, the J end lost 4 bases, and 13 bases lay between the germline ends. CDR1 and CDR2 (germline): MDHEN, SYDVKM.

The CDR3 DNA reads TGTGCCAGCAGCGTTACCCCAGCGGGAGACGGGGAGACCCAGTACTTC. Protein sequence: CASSVTPAGDGETQYF. The V gene is TRBV11-1, the J gene TRBJ2-5, with TRBD2 matching 8 bases. This CDR3 comprises 16 residues. Trimming cost V 5 bases and J 5 bases; bases outside gene matches: 13. The germline V gene encodes CDR1 SGHAT and CDR2 FQDESV (reference sequence).

CDR3 sequence: CASSLPGGSYNEQFF. In DNA form, the CDR3 reads TGTGCCAGCAGCTTACCAGGGGGCTCCTACAATGAGCAGTTCTTC. The genes are TRBV11-2 and TRBJ2-1, with 7 positions matching TRBD1. From germline, CDR1 is SGHAT and CDR2 FQNNGV. V shed 2 bases, J shed 0 bases, and the junction held 1 base outside the gene matches. The CDR3 length is 15 residues.